These 28 T cell receptor beta chains came from one sample sequenced in a study of Ad26.COV2.S vaccination and SARS-CoV-2 variants. Some clones are missing from TCRdb's copy, which holds only in-frame ones; the method was immunoSEQ multiplex PCR. The data show some 640,000 clones, with approximately 88% seen just once and over 1.3% held by the top ten. The treatment is: some 20 received Ad26.COV2.S at low or high dose, single or two shots; about 5 received placebo; per-sample allocation not given. All samples were drawn on day 63, counting from the first vaccine or placebo injection. Here the sequenced sample was peripheral blood, taken in a trial of Ad26.COV2.S vaccine versus placebo. These receptor sequences come from a person between 18 and 59 years old who received the Ad26.COV2.S COVID-19 vaccine or a placebo.

The chain couples TRBV2 to TRBJ2-5; TRBD2 matches at 12 bases. The CDR3 contains 15 residues. Germline V gives CDR1 SNHLY, CDR2 FYNNEI. V shed 5 bases and J 5 bases; nucleotides not matched to a gene: 6. The CDR3 region is CASSSSGRVLETQYF. The CDR3 region has the DNA TGTGCCAGCAGTTCTAGCGGGAGGGTTTTGGAGACCCAGTACTTC.

The chain is built from TRBV5-1 and TRBJ2-7; TRBD1 aligns across 7 bases. Trimming cost V 3 bases and J 10 bases; bases outside gene matches: 10. CDR1 is SGHRS and CDR2 is YFSETQ in the germline V gene. This CDR3 has 13 amino acids. The CDR3 is CASSSGTAPLQYF. CDR3 nucleotide sequence: TGCGCCAGCAGCTCCGGGACAGCCCCGTTACAGTACTTC.

This clone was detected only once. The CDR3 sequence is CASSVGYEQYF. As DNA, the CDR3 is TGTGCCAGCAGCGTCGGGTACGAGCAGTACTTC. This chain joins TRBV7-9 and TRBJ2-7; D not resolved. Looked up from germline, CDR1 is SEHNR and CDR2 is FQNEAQ (reference sequence). Trimming stripped 5 bases from V and 4 bases from J, with 6 bases between. The CDR3 totals 11 residues.

The chain links TRBV10-1 to TRBJ1-5, with TRBD1 identical over 8 bases. This CDR3 comprises 15 residues. Germline V gives CDR1 WNHNN, CDR2 SYGVQD (reference sequence). The ends lost 5 bases at V and 4 bases at J; junction bases unmatched: 7. The CDR3 DNA sequence: TGCGCCAGCAGTTCAGGACAGGGCGGTAATCAGCCCCAGCATTTT. As protein: CASSSGQGGNQPQHF.

The chain links TRBV20-1 to TRBJ1-5, with D hard to call. Trimming took 3 bases from V and 7 from J, leaving 16 bases between them. The CDR3 loop spans 14 amino acids. Germline CDR1 is DFQATT and CDR2 is SNEGSKA (reference sequence). The chain's CDR3 is CSASSIPPSQPQHF. CDR3 nucleotide sequence: TGCAGTGCTAGTTCGATCCCGCCGTCCCAGCCCCAGCATTTT.

Note on this clone: Other nucleotide sequences from this sample produce the same CDR3. This chain joins TRBV5-1 and TRBJ2-5, with D maybe TRBD1 (5 bases). CDR1 is SGHRS and CDR2 is YFSETQ in the germline V gene. Trimming took 7 bases from V and 2 from J, leaving 9 bases between them. The CDR3 consists of 12 residues. In DNA, the CDR3 is TGCGCCAGCGGGCAGGGACAAGAGACCCAGTACTTC. Translation gives CASGQGQETQYF.

The chain is built from TRBV10-3 and TRBJ2-2, with no clear D. The V gene lost 6 bases and the J gene lost 2 bases, with 10 bases spanning the gap. This CDR3 is built from 14 residues. Germline V lookup: CDR1 ENHRY, CDR2 SYGVKD. The CDR3 coding sequence is TGTGCCATCAGCCCCACAGTTAACACCGGGGAGCTGTTTTTT. Its translation is CAISPTVNTGELFF.

The chain joins TRBV6-4 to TRBJ1-1; D not certain. Looked up from germline, CDR1 is MRHNA and CDR2 is SNTAGT. The V and J ends lost 4 bases and 0 bases respectively, with 9 bases between them. This CDR3 region has 14 residues. CDR3 in amino acids: CASSVGGMNTEAFF. The CDR3 nucleotides read TGTGCCAGCAGTGTAGGAGGGATGAACACTGAAGCTTTCTTT.

The chain combines TRBV11-2 with TRBJ2-1, with 9 bases matching TRBD2. The CDR3 runs to 15 residues. After removal of 6 bases from V and 4 bases from J, the junction contained 7 bases not matched to a gene. Germline loops: CDR1 SGHAT, CDR2 FQNNGV. This CDR3 is CASSLGTSYYNEQFF. The CDR3 DNA sequence: TGTGCCAGCAGTCTCGGGACTAGCTATTACAATGAGCAGTTCTTC. Filled out from reference TRBV11-2 and TRBJ2-1, the complete variable domain reads EAGVAQSPRYKIIEKRQSVAFWCNPISGHATLYWYQQILGQGPKLLIQFQNNGVVDDSQLPKDRFSAERLKGVDSTLKIQPAKLEDSAVYLCASSLGTSYYNEQFFGPGTRLTVL.

The genes are TRBV4-3 and TRBJ2-1; 13 bases map to TRBD2. V was pared by 5 bases and J by 8 bases, with 6 bases of the junction left unmatched. This CDR3 comprises 15 residues. CDR1 and CDR2 from the germline V gene are LGHNA and YSLEER. The DNA of the CDR3 is TGCGCCAGCAGCACGGGACTAGCGGGGAGCGATGAGCAGTTCTTC. Translating it yields CASSTGLAGSDEQFF.

This clone has a single count. The CDR3, as DNA: TGCGCCAGCAGTGAACCAGAGGATGAGCAGTTCTTC. This translates into CASSEPEDEQFF. V usage is TRBV10-1 and J usage is TRBJ2-1; D not certain. Trimming took 3 bases from V and 8 from J, leaving 8 bases between them. From germline, CDR1 is WNHNN and CDR2 SYGVQD (reference sequence). The CDR3 loop spans 12 amino acids.

The rearrangement links TRBV24-1 to TRBJ1-4; D gene uncertain. Trimming left V 9 bases short and J 5 bases short, with 12 bases between. The CDR3 is 13 amino acids. Germline V gene lookup returns CDR1 KGHDR and CDR2 SFDVKD. The CDR3 loop reads CATAGEANEKLFF. DNA of the CDR3: TGTGCCACCGCAGGAGAGGCCAATGAAAAACTGTTTTTT.

The chain has TRBV19 and TRBJ2-3, with 9 bases fitting TRBD2. Germline CDR1 reads LNHDA; CDR2 reads SQIVND (reference sequence). The CDR3 consists of 15 residues. V lost 3 bases, J lost 5 bases, and 6 bases stayed unmatched. The CDR3 DNA reads as TGTGCCAGTAGTATGGTAGCGGGAGTAGGAGATACGCAGTATTTT. Its translation: CASSMVAGVGDTQYF.

CDR3: CASSIVPQVVYGYTF. The DNA for the CDR3 is TGTGCCAGTAGTATTGTCCCTCAGGTAGTATATGGCTACACCTTC. The J gene is TRBJ1-2, the V gene TRBV19; no definite D call. Trimming stripped 3 bases from V and 5 bases from J, with 16 bases between. CDR3 size: 15 residues. The germline gives CDR1 LNHDA, CDR2 SQIVND (reference sequence).

The V gene is TRBV7-2, the J gene TRBJ2-3, with TRBD2 as a possible D gene (5 bases). Germline V gene sequence: CDR1 SGHTA, CDR2 FQGNSA. Trimming cost V 6 bases and J 4 bases, with 20 bases left between them. CDR3 length: 16 residues. The CDR3 reads CASSISVSSFPDTQYF. Here the CDR3 DNA reads TGTGCCAGCAGTATCTCGGTTTCTAGCTTCCCAGATACGCAGTATTTT.

This sequence joins TRBV10-1 and TRBJ2-1, with 11 bases that match TRBD2. Germline V lookup: CDR1 WNHNN, CDR2 SYGVQD (reference sequence). The V segment lost 2 bases and the J segment 4 bases; nucleotides outside the gene matches: 1. CDR3 length: 15 residues. CDR3 sequence: CASSEVAGGYNEQFF. CDR3 nucleotides: TGCGCCAGCAGTGAGGTAGCGGGAGGGTACAATGAGCAGTTCTTC.

As to this clone: The same CDR3 also results from other DNA sequences found in this sample. V is TRBV7-2 and J is TRBJ2-3; no clear D. V was clipped by 2 bases and J by 8 bases, with 2 bases between them. Looked up from germline, CDR1 is SGHTA and CDR2 is FQGNSA. This CDR3 is built from 10 residues. CDR3 protein: CASSLSTQYF. The DNA for the CDR3 is TGTGCCAGCAGCTTATCTACGCAGTATTTT.

This chain joins TRBV12-3 or TRBV12-4 and TRBJ1-5; D remains unclear. The CDR3 spans 13 residues. Between the trimmed V and J ends, which lost 1 base and 6 bases, there was a span of 7 bases. The CDR3 loop reads CASSLGESQPQHF. The CDR3 coding sequence is TGTGCCAGCAGTTTAGGGGAATCTCAGCCCCAGCATTTT.

This clone has a handful of counts. The chain uses TRBV7-4 and TRBJ2-1, with 8 bases fitting TRBD2. V lost 1 base, J lost 15 bases, and 5 bases stayed unmatched. Germline V lookup: CDR1 SGHVT, CDR2 SQSDAQ. The CDR3 covers 12 residues. The CDR3 DNA is TGTGCCAGCAGCTTAGACGGCGGGAGGTTGTTCTTC. Translating gives CASSLDGGRLFF.

The chain recombines TRBV5-4 with TRBJ2-5; D is perhaps TRBD1 or TRBD2 (5 bases each). This CDR3 has 11 residues. Trimming pared 7 bases from V and 7 bases from J, leaving 11 bases between. Germline CDR1 and CDR2: SGHNT and YYREEE (reference sequence). The CDR3 DNA is TGTGCCAGCTCAGATGGGGGGACCCAGTACTTC. It yields the protein CASSDGGTQYF.

The V and J genes are TRBV5-4 and TRBJ2-5; 8 nucleotides match TRBD2. Losses at the gene ends were 1 base for V and 2 bases for J; bases not matched to a gene: 4. This CDR3 spans 15 amino acids. Germline V gene lookup returns CDR1 SGHNT and CDR2 YYREEE (reference sequence). The CDR3 here is CASSLTSGQQETQYF. For the CDR3, the DNA is TGTGCCAGCAGCTTGACTAGCGGCCAACAAGAGACCCAGTACTTC.

The chain combines TRBV3-1 (or the pseudogene TRBV3-2) with TRBJ1-6; the match to TRBD1 covers 7 bases. Trimming took 4 bases from V and 0 from J; bases not matched to a gene: 6. The germline CDR1 and CDR2 sequences are LGHDT and YNNKEL (reference sequence). This CDR3 has 17 amino acids. This CDR3 reads CASSLTTGSSYNSPLHF. The CDR3 bases are TGTGCCAGCAGCCTCACGACAGGGAGCTCCTATAATTCACCCCTCCACTTT.

The CDR3 loop is CASSFSGLAGVEQFF. CDR3 nucleotides: TGCGCCAGCAGCTTCTCGGGGCTAGCGGGAGTTGAGCAGTTCTTC. The chain links TRBV5-1 to TRBJ2-1; 10 nucleotides agree with TRBD2. With V trimmed by 2 bases and J by 9 bases, 8 bases remained unmatched. From germline, CDR1 is SGHRS and CDR2 YFSETQ. The CDR3 runs 15 residues.

This chain uses TRBV29-1 with TRBJ2-7; tentatively, D is TRBD1 (7 bases). This CDR3 is 13 amino acids long. From germline, CDR1 is SQVTM and CDR2 ANQGSEA. Trimming shortened V by 5 bases and J by 3 bases, and 14 bases separated the two germline ends. The chain's CDR3 is CSVFRRDSYEQYF. CDR3 nucleotides: TGCAGCGTTTTTCGGAGGGACAGCTACGAGCAGTACTTC.

The chain uses TRBV24-1 and TRBJ2-3; tentative D call: TRBD1 (6 bases). The CDR3 length is 14 residues. The germline gives CDR1 KGHDR, CDR2 SFDVKD. The ends were cut back, 5 bases at V and 11 bases at J, with 19 bases in the middle. For the CDR3, the DNA is TGTGCCACCAGTGCCCCCGGGACACCCATGGGGCAGTATTTT. Its protein is CATSAPGTPMGQYF.

The chain has TRBV2 and TRBJ2-7, with 7 positions matching TRBD2. The J segment lost 3 bases and the V segment lost 2 bases, leaving 4 bases of the junction unmatched. CDR3 length equals 14 residues. CDR1 and CDR2 (germline): SNHLY, FYNNEI. The CDR3 coding sequence is TGTGCCAGCAGTGAACAGGCGGGAGTCTACGAGCAGTACTTC. Translation: CASSEQAGVYEQYF.

This clone was observed a few times. The rearrangement uses TRBV14 and TRBJ1-5, with TRBD1 identical over 8 bases. CDR3 size: 15 residues. Germline assignment: CDR1 SGHDN and CDR2 FVKESK. V lost 5 bases to trimming and J lost 7 bases; unmatched junction nucleotides: 10. CDR3 in amino acids: CASSSLQDRVQPQHF. CDR3 DNA: TGTGCCAGCAGCTCCCTCCAGGACAGGGTACAGCCCCAGCATTTT. Based on the CDR3 plus reference TRBV14 and TRBJ1-5, the full variable domain is EAGVTQFPSHSVIEKGQTVTLRCDPISGHDNLYWYRRVMGKEIKFLLHFVKESKQDESGMPNNRFLAERTGGTYSTLKVQPAELEDSGVYFCASSSLQDRVQPQHFGDGTRLSIL.

Of note for this clone: The identical CDR3 is also encoded by other nucleotide sequences in the sample. The chain uses TRBV27 and TRBJ2-5, with 11 bases that match TRBD2. The J segment lost 4 bases and the V segment lost 4 bases, leaving 5 bases of the junction unmatched. Germline CDR1 MNHEY, CDR2 SMNVEV (reference sequence). The CDR3 extends over 15 amino acids. CDR3 sequence reads: CASSSTSGSRETQYF. The CDR3 DNA reads as TGTGCCAGCAGTTCCACTAGCGGGAGTAGAGAGACCCAGTACTTC.